The T cell receptor (beta chain) under discussion was sequenced for a study of shared clonotypes between healthy human individuals. Concerning this clone: Its antigen is currently unknown.

The CDR3 extends over 15 amino acids. Trimming at V came to 3 bases and at J to 4 bases, leaving 9 bases not matched to a gene. CDR1 SGHDT and CDR2 YYEEEE come from the germline V gene. Profiled with immunoSEQ multiplex PCR; TCRdb holds only in-frame clones, not every one. The sample holds approximately 500,000 clones, 60% to 80% seen once. Study results and caveats: In having few donors, the study represented limited genetic and exposure-history diversity.

The sequencing input was PBMCs. The sequence came from a middle-aged woman in good health. Some clones in this sample may be carry-over from other donors' samples. This chain uses TRBV5-6 with TRBJ1-2; 7 bases fit TRBD1. CDR3 coding DNA: TGTGCCAGCAGCTATTACGACAGGGCGCGCTATGGCTACACCTTC. Residues: CASSYYDRARYGYTF.